This entry lists 4 T cell receptor beta chains sequenced from one sample in a study of spatial heterogeneity in lung cancer. TCRdb processed the 5' RACE reads anew with MiXCR; each CDR3 protein has one entry. The repertoire includes about 16,000 distinct CDR3 sequences, 6.3% of them detected once, and roughly 24% sits in the top ten. Time point of the sample: blood at routine non-recurrence follow-up after resection. Material: PBMCs, obtained at follow-up. These receptors all come from a male donor with early-stage non-small cell lung cancer.

Many counts were recorded for this clonotype. The CDR3 nucleotides read TGTGCCAGCAGTCCCTTCCTAGCCCAAGGCGAGCAGTACTTC. Residues: CASSPFLAQGEQYF. This chain links TRBV28 with TRBJ2-7; tentatively, D is TRBD2 (5 bases). V dropped 5 bases and J dropped 6 bases, with 17 bases sitting between them. Germline assignment: CDR1 MDHEN and CDR2 SYDVKM. The CDR3 totals 14 residues.

This clonotype occurred many times. The rearrangement links TRBV7-8 to TRBJ2-5; TRBD2 is a possible D gene (5 bases). Trimming stripped 1 base from V and 4 bases from J, with 13 bases between. The CDR3 spans 15 residues. Germline V gene sequence: CDR1 SGHVS, CDR2 FQNEAQ. The CDR3, as DNA: TGTGCCAGCAGCTTAGGTCCCGTGGGAGCAGAGACCCAGTACTTC. Amino acids: CASSLGPVGAETQYF.

Many counts were recorded for this clonotype. This chain links TRBV29-1 with TRBJ2-5, with 13 bases aligning to TRBD2. The germline CDR1 and CDR2 sequences are SQVTM and ANQGSEA. After removal of 2 bases from V and 5 bases from J, the junction contained 8 bases not matched to a gene. CDR3 length: 16 amino acids. The CDR3 protein is CSVERTSGSRWETQYF. As DNA, the CDR3 is TGCAGCGTTGAAAGGACTAGCGGGAGCCGGTGGGAGACCCAGTACTTC.

This clonotype came up many times. This chain links TRBV7-3 with TRBJ2-2; 7 nucleotides align to TRBD2. V lost 8 bases, J lost 6 bases, and 3 bases stayed unmatched. Looked up from germline, CDR1 is SGHTA and CDR2 is FQGTGA. The CDR3 is made up of 12 amino acids. The chain's CDR3 is CASGGRAGELFF. The CDR3 coding sequence is TGTGCCAGCGGCGGGAGAGCCGGGGAGCTGTTTTTT.